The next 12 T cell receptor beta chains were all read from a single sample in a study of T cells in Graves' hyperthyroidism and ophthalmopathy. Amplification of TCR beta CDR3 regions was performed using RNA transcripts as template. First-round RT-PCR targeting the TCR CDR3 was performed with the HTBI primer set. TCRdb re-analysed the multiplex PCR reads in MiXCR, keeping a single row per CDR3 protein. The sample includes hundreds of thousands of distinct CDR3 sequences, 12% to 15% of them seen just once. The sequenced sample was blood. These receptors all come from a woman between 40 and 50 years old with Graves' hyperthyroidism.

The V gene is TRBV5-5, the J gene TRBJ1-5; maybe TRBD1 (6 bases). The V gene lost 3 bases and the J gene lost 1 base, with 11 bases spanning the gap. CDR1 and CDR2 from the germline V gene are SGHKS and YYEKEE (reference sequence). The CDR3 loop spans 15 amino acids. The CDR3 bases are TGTGCCAGCAGCTCCAGGGGATTGAGCAATCAGCCCCAGCATTTT. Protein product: CASSSRGLSNQPQHF.

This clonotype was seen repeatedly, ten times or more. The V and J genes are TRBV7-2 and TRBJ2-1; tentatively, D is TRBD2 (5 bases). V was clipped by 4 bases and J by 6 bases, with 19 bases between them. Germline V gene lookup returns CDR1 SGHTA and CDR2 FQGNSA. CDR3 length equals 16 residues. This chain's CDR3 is CASSSEVSPPSNEQFF. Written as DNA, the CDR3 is TGTGCCAGCAGCTCGGAGGTATCCCCCCCCTCCAATGAGCAGTTCTTC. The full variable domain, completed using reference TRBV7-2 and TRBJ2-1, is GAGVSQSPSNKVTEKGKDVELRCDPISGHTALYWYRQSLGQGLEFLIYFQGNSAPDKSGLPSDRFSAERTGGSVSTLTIQRTQQEDSAVYLCASSSEVSPPSNEQFFGPGTRLTVL.

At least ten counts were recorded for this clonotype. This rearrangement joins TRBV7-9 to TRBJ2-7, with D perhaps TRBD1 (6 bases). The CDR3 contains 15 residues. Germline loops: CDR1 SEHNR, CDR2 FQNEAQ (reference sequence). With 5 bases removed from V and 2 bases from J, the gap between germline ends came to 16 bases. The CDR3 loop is CASSTRRGSTYEQYF. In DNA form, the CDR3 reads TGTGCCAGCAGCACCCGCAGGGGAAGTACCTACGAGCAGTACTTC.

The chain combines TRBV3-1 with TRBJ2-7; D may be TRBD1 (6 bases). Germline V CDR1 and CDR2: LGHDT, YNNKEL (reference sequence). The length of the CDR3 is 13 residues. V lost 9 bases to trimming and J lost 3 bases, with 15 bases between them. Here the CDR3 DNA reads TGTGCCAGTAGTACAGGGAGCTACTACGAGCAGTACTTC. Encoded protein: CASSTGSYYEQYF.

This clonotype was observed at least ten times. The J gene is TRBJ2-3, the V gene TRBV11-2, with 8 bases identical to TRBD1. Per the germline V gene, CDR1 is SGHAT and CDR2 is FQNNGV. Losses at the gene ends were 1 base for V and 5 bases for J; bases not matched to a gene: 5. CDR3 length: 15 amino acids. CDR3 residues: CASSLGRTGGDTQYF. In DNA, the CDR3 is TGTGCCAGCAGCTTAGGCAGAACAGGGGGAGATACGCAGTATTTT.

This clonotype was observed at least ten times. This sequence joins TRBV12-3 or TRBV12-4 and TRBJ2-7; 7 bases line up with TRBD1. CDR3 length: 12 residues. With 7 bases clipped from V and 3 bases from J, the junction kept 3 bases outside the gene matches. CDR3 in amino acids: CASKAGGYEQYF. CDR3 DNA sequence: TGTGCCAGCAAGGCAGGGGGCTACGAGCAGTACTTC.

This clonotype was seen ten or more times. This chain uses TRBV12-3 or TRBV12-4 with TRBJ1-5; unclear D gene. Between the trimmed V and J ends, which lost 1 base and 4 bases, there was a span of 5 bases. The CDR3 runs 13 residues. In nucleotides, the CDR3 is TGTGCCAGCAGTTTAGAGTTAAATCAGCCCCAGCATTTT. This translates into CASSLELNQPQHF.

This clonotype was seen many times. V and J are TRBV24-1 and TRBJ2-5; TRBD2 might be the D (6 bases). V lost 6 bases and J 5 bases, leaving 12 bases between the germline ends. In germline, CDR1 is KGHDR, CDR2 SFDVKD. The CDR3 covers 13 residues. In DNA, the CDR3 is TGTGCCACCAGTCTGGGGACTCAGGAGACCCAGTACTTC. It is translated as CATSLGTQETQYF.

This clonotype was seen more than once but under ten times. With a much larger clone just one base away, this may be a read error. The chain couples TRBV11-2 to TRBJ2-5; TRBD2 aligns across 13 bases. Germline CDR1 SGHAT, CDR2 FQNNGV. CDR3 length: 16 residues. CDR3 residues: CASSFRLAGGQETQCF. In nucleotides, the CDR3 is TGTGCCAGCAGCTTCCGACTAGCGGGAGGCCAAGAGACCCAGTGCTTC.

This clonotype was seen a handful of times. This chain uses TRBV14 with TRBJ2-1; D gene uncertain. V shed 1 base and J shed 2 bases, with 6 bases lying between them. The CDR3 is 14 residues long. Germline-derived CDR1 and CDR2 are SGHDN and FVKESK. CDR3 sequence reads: CASSQVGPYNEQFF. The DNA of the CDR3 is TGTGCCAGCAGCCAAGTTGGACCCTACAATGAGCAGTTCTTC.

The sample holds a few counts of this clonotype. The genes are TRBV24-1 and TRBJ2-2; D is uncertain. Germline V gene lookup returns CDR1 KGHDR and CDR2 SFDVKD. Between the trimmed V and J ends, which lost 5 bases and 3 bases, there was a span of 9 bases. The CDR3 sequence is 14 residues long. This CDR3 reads CATSGARHTGELFF. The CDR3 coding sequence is TGTGCCACCAGTGGTGCCAGGCACACCGGGGAGCTGTTTTTT.

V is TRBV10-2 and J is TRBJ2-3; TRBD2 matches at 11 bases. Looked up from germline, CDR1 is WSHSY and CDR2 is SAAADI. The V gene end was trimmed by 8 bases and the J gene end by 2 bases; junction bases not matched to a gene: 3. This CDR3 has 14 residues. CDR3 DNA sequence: TGCGCCAGCGCGGGACTAGCGGCCACAGATACGCAGTATTTT. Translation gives CASAGLAATDTQYF.